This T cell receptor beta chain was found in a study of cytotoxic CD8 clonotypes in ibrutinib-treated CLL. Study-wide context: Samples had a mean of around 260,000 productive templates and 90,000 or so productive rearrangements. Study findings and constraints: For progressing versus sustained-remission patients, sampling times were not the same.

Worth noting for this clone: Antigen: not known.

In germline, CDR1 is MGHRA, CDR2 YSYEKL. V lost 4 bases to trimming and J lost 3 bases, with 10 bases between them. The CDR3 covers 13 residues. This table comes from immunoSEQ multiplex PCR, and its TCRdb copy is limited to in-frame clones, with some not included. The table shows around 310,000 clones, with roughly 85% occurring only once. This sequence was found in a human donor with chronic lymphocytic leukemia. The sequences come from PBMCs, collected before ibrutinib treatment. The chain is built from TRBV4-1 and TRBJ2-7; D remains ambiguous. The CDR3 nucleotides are TGCGCCAGCAGCCCGATTATGAGCTACGAGCAGTACTTC. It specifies CASSPIMSYEQYF.